This T cell receptor (beta chain) originates from a study of early T cells in non-severe SARS-CoV-2 infection. Turning to the study itself: Bulk RNA from unsorted whole blood was sequenced; chains were unpaired.

One entry per CDR3 protein, called by TCRdb with MiXCR from the 5' RACE reads. The sample holds some 57,000 distinct CDR3 sequences, approximately 10% seen once. This clonotype came up many times. Its matching antigen is unknown. Germline V gives CDR1 MNHEY, CDR2 SVGAGI. This CDR3 is built from 21 residues. Trimming took 0 bases from V and 0 from J; bases not matched to a gene: 11. The study's findings and limits: Private and CD4 specificities were missed by VDJdb matching, which favored anti-spike CD8 responses.

This clonotype was sampled from an adult who was a healthcare worker with PCR-confirmed SARS-CoV-2 infection or an uninfected control (not recorded which). This material consisted of whole blood, taken at baseline. The chain has TRBV6-5 and TRBJ2-3; 14 bases are shared with TRBD2. The CDR3 DNA follows: TGTGCCAGCAGTTACTCTTTTACTCCGGGACTAGCGGGGGTGAGCACAGATACGCAGTATTTT. This codes for CASSYSFTPGLAGVSTDTQYF.